This TCR beta chain emerged from a study of blood T cell repertoires in COVID-19. Study at large: Sites across the United States, Italy and Spain contributed samples from acute and convalescent COVID-19. The cDNA or gDNA used as material had been derived from T cells, B-cell-depleted T cells, or PBMCs.

The V segment lost 4 bases and the J segment 8 bases; nucleotides outside the gene matches: 3. Germline V CDR1 and CDR2: SGHDT, YYEEEE. The CDR3 is 14 amino acids. A remark on this clone: Other DNA sequences of this sample code for an identical CDR3.

Per the original data handling: Nucleated cell counts were estimated from reference gene primer amplification. Assay used: immunoSEQ multiplex PCR; TCRdb lists only in-frame clones, some missing. V, J and clone size are those of that table, while D and trimming were read from the DNA. The sample carries some 160,000 clones, around four fifths recorded once. Sample: peripheral blood. This chain connects TRBV5-6 to TRBJ1-6; 10 bases map to TRBD1. This receptor was taken from a man between 65 and 79 years old with active or convalescent COVID-19. The CDR3 loop reads CASSLGQGDSPLHF. The CDR3 DNA follows: TGTGCCAGCAGCCTAGGACAGGGGGATTCACCCCTCCACTTT.